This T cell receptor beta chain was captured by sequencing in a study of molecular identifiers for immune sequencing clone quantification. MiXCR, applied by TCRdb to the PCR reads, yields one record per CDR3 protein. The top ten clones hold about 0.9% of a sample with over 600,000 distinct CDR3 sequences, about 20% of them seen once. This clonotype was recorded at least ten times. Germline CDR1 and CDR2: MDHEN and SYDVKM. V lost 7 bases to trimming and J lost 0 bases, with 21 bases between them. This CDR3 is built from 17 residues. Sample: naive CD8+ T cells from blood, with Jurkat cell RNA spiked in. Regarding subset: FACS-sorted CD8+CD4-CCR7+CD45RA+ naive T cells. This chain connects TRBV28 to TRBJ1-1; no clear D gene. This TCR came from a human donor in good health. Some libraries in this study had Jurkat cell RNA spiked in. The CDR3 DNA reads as TGTGCCAGCACGCGAGAAGGGCTGAGGGTTATGAACACTGAAGCTTTCTTT. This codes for CASTREGLRVMNTEAFF.